This passage covers 29 T cell receptor beta chains from one sample sequenced in a study of T cell clonality in common variable immunodeficiency. General observations from the study: Common variable immunodeficiency TCR beta sequences reportedly had fewer deletions and N-nucleotide insertions.

The table came from immunoSEQ multiplex PCR; TCRdb's copy has only in-frame clones and leaves some out. The table lists around 16,000 clones, with no singletons. Their antigens remain unidentified. The sequencing sample was made of peripheral blood mononuclear cells. Every receptor here comes from a human donor with common variable immunodeficiency.

This clone was seen ten or more times. The read is 3 residues too short to cover the CDR3 end, so that end is filled in from the germline J gene. The V call is TRBV5-6, the J call TRBJ1-2, with no clear D. Germline V gene lookup returns CDR1 SGHDT and CDR2 YYEEEE. With 0 bases removed from V and 4 bases from J, the gap between germline ends came to 10 bases. This CDR3 comprises 14 residues. The CDR3 bases that were read are TGTGCCAGCAGCTTGGCCGCGTCTCCCTATGGC. Translated, it gives CASSLAASPYG. The entire CDR3 reads CASSLAASPYGYTF.

Regarding this clone: The read is 3 residues too short to cover the CDR3 end, so that end is filled in from the germline J gene. The chain combines TRBV5-1 with TRBJ1-3, with 7 bases fitting TRBD1. Germline assignment: CDR1 SGHRS and CDR2 YFSETQ. V lost 5 bases, J lost 5 bases, and 4 bases stayed unmatched. The length of the CDR3 is 13 residues. The CDR3 reads CASRQGQRNTIYF. The sequenced part of the CDR3 DNA is TGCGCCAGCAGGCAGGGACAGAGAAACACC.

This clone has only a few counts. The read halts 3 residues ahead of the CDR3 end, with the missing end drawn from the germline J gene. The chain is built from TRBV7-8 and TRBJ2-1; a possible D gene is TRBD2 (5 bases). This CDR3 has 15 amino acids. Germline CDR1 reads SGHVS; CDR2 reads FQNEAQ. V was clipped by 6 bases and J by 0 bases, with 12 bases between them. The CDR3 spells CASRSERSSYNEQFF. CDR3 DNA, as far as it was read: TGTGCCAGCAGGTCCGAGCGGAGCTCCTACAATGAG.

This clone has a count of ten or more. The read falls 3 residues short of the CDR3 end, and the missing part is taken from the germline J gene. The gene calls are TRBV7-3 and TRBJ1-1; TRBD1 might be the D (5 bases). In germline, CDR1 is SGHTA, CDR2 FQGTGA. The ends were cut back, 5 bases at V and 1 base at J, with 8 bases in the middle. The length of the CDR3 is 13 residues. The CDR3: CASSKDTNTEAFF. Incomplete CDR3 DNA: TGTGCCAGCAGCAAGGACACGAACACTGAA.

This clone was detected only a few times. The DNA ends 3 residues before the CDR3 does, and the rest of the CDR3 is filled in from the germline J gene. This sequence joins TRBV19 and TRBJ2-2; no definite D call. Germline V gene data show CDR1 as LNHDA and CDR2 as SQIVND (reference sequence). V gave up 2 bases and J gave up 5 bases, with 6 bases separating them. The CDR3 contains 13 residues. Partial CDR3 DNA: TGTGCCAGTAGTATAATAGGGACCGGGGAG. Translation: CASSIIGTGE. The whole CDR3 is CASSIIGTGELFF.

This clone turned up a few times. The CDR3 here is CASGTEENIQYF. The covered CDR3 bases are TGTGCCAGTGGGACAGAAGAAAACATT. J is TRBJ2-4 and V is TRBV19; 7 positions match TRBD1. Read sequence stops 3 residues before the CDR3 end, and the germline J gene provides the missing end. Germline CDR1 reads LNHDA; CDR2 reads SQIVND (reference sequence). With 8 bases clipped from V and 5 bases from J, the junction kept 3 bases outside the gene matches. This CDR3 contains 12 residues.

A note on this clone: The sequence runs out 3 residues before the end of the CDR3; the remainder is reconstructed from the germline J gene. The rearrangement joins TRBV7-3 to TRBJ2-3; D is possibly TRBD1 (5 bases). Trimming took 5 bases from V and 3 from J, leaving 12 bases between them. Germline V CDR1 and CDR2: SGHTA, FQGTGA. The CDR3 is made up of 14 amino acids. This chain's CDR3 is CASSPNGATDTQYF. Partial CDR3 DNA: TGTGCCAGCAGCCCGAATGGGGCTACAGATACG.

Concerning this clone: The read ends 3 residues early relative to the CDR3; the germline J gene fills the gap. The chain links TRBV5-1 to TRBJ2-7, with D maybe TRBD2 (6 bases). Per germline, CDR1 SGHRS and CDR2 YFSETQ. Deletions cut 0 bases from V and 2 bases from J, with 9 bases between. This CDR3 spans 14 amino acids. The CDR3: CASSLGGGTYEQYF. The DNA read from the CDR3 is TGCGCCAGCAGCTTGGGTGGCGGGACCTACGAG.

In this sample, this clone turned up a few times. The observed sequence ends 3 residues before the CDR3 terminus, with the missing tail filled in from the germline J gene. The chain carries TRBV19 and TRBJ2-1; TRBD1 might be the D (5 bases). V lost 1 base to trimming and J lost 3 bases, with 13 bases between them. The CDR3 has 16 residues. The V gene's germline CDR1 is LNHDA and CDR2 SQIVND (reference sequence). The CDR3: CASSIVGASSYNEQFF. The part of the CDR3 DNA that was read is TGTGCCAGTAGTATAGTTGGGGCTAGTAGCTACAATGAG.

Remarks on this clone: The read halts 3 residues ahead of the CDR3 end, with the missing end drawn from the germline J gene. The V and J genes are TRBV7-2 and TRBJ1-1; tentative D call: TRBD1 (5 bases). CDR1 is SGHTA, CDR2 FQGNSA, per germline. The CDR3 sequence is 14 residues long. The V and J ends lost 7 bases and 3 bases respectively, with 15 bases between them. CDR3 loop: CASTHGGGYTEAFF. The part of the CDR3 DNA that was read is TGTGCCAGCACCCACGGGGGGGGGTACACTGAA.

Of note for this clone: The observed sequence ends 3 residues before the CDR3 terminus, with the missing tail filled in from the germline J gene. The chain recombines TRBV19 with TRBJ1-5; D is possibly TRBD1 (6 bases). V gave up 6 bases and J gave up 3 bases, with 12 bases separating them. From germline, CDR1 is LNHDA and CDR2 SQIVND (reference sequence). The CDR3 spans 14 residues. CDR3 amino acids: CASRTGQHNQPQHF. The sequenced part of the CDR3 DNA is TGTGCCAGTAGGACCGGACAGCACAATCAGCCC.

There are a few counts of this clone. The CDR3 bases that were read are TGTGCCAGCAGCCGACAGGATTCCATGAACACTGAA. It specifies CASSRQDSMNTE. The full CDR3 protein is CASSRQDSMNTEAFF. The chain employs TRBV7-9 and TRBJ1-1; D possibly corresponds to TRBD1 (6 bases). The read gets to within 3 residues of the CDR3 end, and the germline J gene fills in the rest. Looked up from germline, CDR1 is SEHNR and CDR2 is FQNEAQ (reference sequence). The CDR3 runs 15 residues. The ends were cut back, 5 bases at V and 0 bases at J, with 13 bases in the middle.

Concerning this clone: Sequence at one end of the junction differs from germline and may be a read error. The observed sequence ends 3 residues before the CDR3 terminus, with the missing tail filled in from the germline J gene. The chain couples TRBV2 to TRBJ1-1; D is perhaps TRBD1 (6 bases). The CDR3 spans 14 residues. Germline V gene lookup returns CDR1 SNHLY and CDR2 FYNNEI. This chain's CDR3 is CTSRYTGPGTEAFF. The CDR3 bases that were read are TGTACCAGCAGGTATACAGGGCCGGGAACTGAA.

As to this clone: Read sequence stops 3 residues before the CDR3 end, and the germline J gene provides the missing end. The chain couples TRBV7-2 to TRBJ1-6; TRBD1 aligns across 9 bases. V shed 5 bases, J shed 10 bases, and the junction held 9 bases outside the gene matches. From germline, CDR1 is SGHTA and CDR2 FQGNSA. This CDR3 contains 15 residues. The CDR3 here is CASSEQGASGSPLHF. CDR3 DNA, as far as it was read: TGTGCCAGCAGCGAACAGGGGGCCTCCGGGTCACCC.

A note on this clone: The CDR3 is cut off 3 residues early in the read; its end comes from the germline J gene. This chain links TRBV19 with TRBJ2-5; 8 bases are a match to TRBD1. Trimming at V came to 4 bases and at J to 5 bases, leaving 6 bases not matched to a gene. In germline, CDR1 is LNHDA, CDR2 SQIVND (reference sequence). This CDR3 spans 14 amino acids. The CDR3 bases that were read are TGTGCCAGTAGTACAGGGGGCTATAAGGAGACC. This gives the protein CASSTGGYKET. Given in full, the CDR3 is CASSTGGYKETQYF.

This clone was detected only a few times. The missing CDR3 end, 3 residues past where the read stops, is filled in from the germline J gene. The chain combines TRBV7-8 with TRBJ1-2; 7 bases are shared with TRBD1. This CDR3 comprises 13 residues. CDR1 SGHVS and CDR2 FQNEAQ come from the germline V gene. V lost 11 bases to trimming and J lost 7 bases; unmatched junction nucleotides: 13. The sequenced part of the CDR3 DNA is TGTGCCGGACGGACAGGAGACTCCCTTGGC. This translates into CAGRTGDSLG. The whole CDR3 protein is CAGRTGDSLGYTF.

As concerns this clone: Read sequence stops 3 residues before the CDR3 end, and the germline J gene provides the missing end. The chain is built from TRBV7-2 and TRBJ2-2; no clear D. Germline assignment: CDR1 SGHTA and CDR2 FQGNSA. V shed 5 bases and J shed 1 base, with 11 bases lying between them. There are 15 residues in the CDR3. CDR3 DNA, as far as it was read: TGTGCCAGCAGCGTACGGGTGTTGAACACCGGGGAG. Encoded protein: CASSVRVLNTGE. The complete CDR3 protein is CASSVRVLNTGELFF.

This clone was seen a handful of times. The DNA ends 3 residues before the CDR3 does, and the rest of the CDR3 is filled in from the germline J gene. The gene calls are TRBV18 and TRBJ1-1; 7 bases map to TRBD1. The germline V gene encodes CDR1 KGHSH and CDR2 LQKENI. The CDR3 extends over 14 amino acids. J was trimmed by 3 bases and V by 3 bases; bases with no gene match: 4. CDR3 protein: CASSPIGTDTEAFF. The sequenced part of the CDR3 DNA is TGTGCCAGCTCACCGATAGGGACAGACACTGAA.

This clone was recorded a few times. The read gets to within 3 residues of the CDR3 end, and the germline J gene fills in the rest. The V call is TRBV19, the J call TRBJ1-2; 8 nucleotides line up with TRBD1. The germline V gene has CDR1 LNHDA and CDR2 SQIVND (reference sequence). The CDR3 contains 14 residues. V gave up 3 bases and J gave up 6 bases; unmatched junction bases: 6. CDR3 region: CASSIIGQGDGYTF. The CDR3 DNA, read in part, is TGTGCCAGTAGTATCATAGGACAGGGAGATGGC.

This clone was seen more than once but under ten times. The read ends 3 residues early relative to the CDR3; the germline J gene fills the gap. J is TRBJ2-1 and V is TRBV20-1; TRBD2 agrees at 13 bases. This CDR3 region has 13 residues. CDR1 is DFQATT and CDR2 is SNEGSKA in the germline V gene (reference sequence). Trimming cost V 6 bases and J 7 bases; bases outside gene matches: 3. The part of the CDR3 DNA that was read is TGCAGTGCCCGACTAGCGGGAGGAAATGAG. Its protein product is CSARLAGGNE. The whole CDR3 sequence is CSARLAGGNEQFF.

A note on this clone: Sequencing ends 3 residues short of the CDR3 end; the germline J gene provides the rest. J is TRBJ1-2 and V is TRBV13, with 7 bases identical to TRBD1. V was pared by 1 base and J by 3 bases, with 2 bases of the junction left unmatched. CDR1 and CDR2 from the germline V gene are PRHDT and FYEKMQ (reference sequence). The CDR3 covers 14 residues. The CDR3 bases that were read are TGTGCCAGCAGCTTAGACAGGGGATACTATGGC. This sequence encodes CASSLDRGYYG. The entire CDR3 reads CASSLDRGYYGYTF.

The DNA read from the CDR3 is TGTGCCAGCAGGGCCCTAGAGGATCAGCCC. Protein: CASRALEDQP. The entire CDR3 sequence reads CASRALEDQPQHF. The chain uses TRBV2 and TRBJ1-5; D remains ambiguous. The CDR3 end lies 3 residues beyond the end of the read and is filled in from the germline J gene. This CDR3 contains 13 residues. V was trimmed by 6 bases and J by 5 bases, leaving 11 bases between them. CDR1 SNHLY and CDR2 FYNNEI come from the germline V gene.

Note on this clone: The read falls 3 residues short of the CDR3 end, and the missing part is taken from the germline J gene. The rearrangement uses TRBV6-2 or TRBV6-3 and TRBJ1-1; unclear D gene. CDR3 length: 17 residues. CDR1 is MNHEY and CDR2 is SVGEGT in the germline V gene. Trimming shortened V by 4 bases and J by 4 bases, and 22 bases separated the two germline ends. Partial CDR3 DNA: TGTGCCAGCAGTTCGCAGAAGCCTCAAGGGCCCCCCACTGAA. It codes for CASSSQKPQGPPTE. The complete CDR3 protein is CASSSQKPQGPPTEAFF.

About this clone itself: Read coverage stops 3 residues before the CDR3 terminus; the germline J gene supplies the remainder. The rearrangement joins TRBV7-3 to TRBJ2-2; possibly TRBD2 for D (6 bases). This CDR3 contains 15 residues. Germline lookup yields CDR1 SGHTA and CDR2 FQGTGA. V was clipped by 5 bases and J by 2 bases, with 12 bases between them. Partial CDR3 DNA: TGTGCCAGCAGCCAAAGCGGGCAAAACACCGGGGAG. As protein: CASSQSGQNTGE. The CDR3 as a whole reads CASSQSGQNTGELFF.

This clone was seen a handful of times. The DNA read from the CDR3 is TGTGCCAGCAGTGACCCCCTCGGCAATCAGCCC. Protein: CASSDPLGNQP. From start to end, the CDR3 is CASSDPLGNQPQHF. The chain employs TRBV2 and TRBJ1-5; D remains ambiguous. From the germline J gene comes the end of the CDR3, since the read stops 3 residues before it. Germline V CDR1 and CDR2: SNHLY, FYNNEI. Trimming took 3 bases from V and 2 from J, leaving 8 bases between them. This CDR3 region has 14 residues.

As for this clone: The read gets to within 3 residues of the CDR3 end, and the germline J gene fills in the rest. This sequence joins TRBV5-1 and TRBJ2-7; 9 bases are a match to TRBD2. The CDR3 is made up of 17 amino acids. The germline gives CDR1 SGHRS, CDR2 YFSETQ. With V trimmed by 1 base and J by 2 bases, 10 bases remained unmatched. CDR3 DNA, as far as it was read: TGCGCCAGCAGCTTGAGTGGCGGGGGGGCCTCTCCCTACGAG. It specifies CASSLSGGGASPYE. The whole CDR3 sequence reads CASSLSGGGASPYEQYF.

In this sample, this clone turned up many times. The CDR3 end lies 3 residues beyond the end of the read and is filled in from the germline J gene. This sequence joins TRBV19 and TRBJ1-5, with 7 bases lining up with TRBD1. V lost 6 bases and J lost 2; bases outside the gene matches: 4. The CDR3 sequence is 14 residues long. CDR1 LNHDA and CDR2 SQIVND come from the germline V gene (reference sequence). Incomplete CDR3 DNA: TGTGCCAGTAGGGTTGGGACAGGCAATCAGCCC. Translated, it gives CASRVGTGNQP. The full CDR3 protein reads CASRVGTGNQPQHF.

This clone has only a few counts. Read coverage stops 3 residues before the CDR3 terminus; the germline J gene supplies the remainder. The chain couples TRBV6-2 or TRBV6-3 to TRBJ1-1, with TRBD1 matching over 7 bases. Germline V gives CDR1 MNHEY, CDR2 SVGEGT. Germline trimming cut 5 bases from V and 0 bases from J; bases unmatched to any gene: 6. The CDR3 length is 15 residues. CDR3 bases read: TGTGCCAGCAGTCGGGACAGCCGGTTGAACACTGAA. This sequence encodes CASSRDSRLNTE. The full CDR3 is CASSRDSRLNTEAFF.

This clone was seen only a few times. The sequenced part of the CDR3 DNA is TGTGCCAGCAGCTTCCGGGACAGGGGCCAAGAGACC. This codes for CASSFRDRGQET. The CDR3 reads in full as CASSFRDRGQETQYF. The genes are TRBV7-2 and TRBJ2-5; 10 nucleotides line up with TRBD1. The read terminates 3 residues before the CDR3 end, so the remaining end is supplied by the germline J gene. CDR3 length equals 15 residues. CDR1 SGHTA and CDR2 FQGNSA come from the germline V gene. V was pared by 3 bases and J by 1 base, with 2 bases of the junction left unmatched.